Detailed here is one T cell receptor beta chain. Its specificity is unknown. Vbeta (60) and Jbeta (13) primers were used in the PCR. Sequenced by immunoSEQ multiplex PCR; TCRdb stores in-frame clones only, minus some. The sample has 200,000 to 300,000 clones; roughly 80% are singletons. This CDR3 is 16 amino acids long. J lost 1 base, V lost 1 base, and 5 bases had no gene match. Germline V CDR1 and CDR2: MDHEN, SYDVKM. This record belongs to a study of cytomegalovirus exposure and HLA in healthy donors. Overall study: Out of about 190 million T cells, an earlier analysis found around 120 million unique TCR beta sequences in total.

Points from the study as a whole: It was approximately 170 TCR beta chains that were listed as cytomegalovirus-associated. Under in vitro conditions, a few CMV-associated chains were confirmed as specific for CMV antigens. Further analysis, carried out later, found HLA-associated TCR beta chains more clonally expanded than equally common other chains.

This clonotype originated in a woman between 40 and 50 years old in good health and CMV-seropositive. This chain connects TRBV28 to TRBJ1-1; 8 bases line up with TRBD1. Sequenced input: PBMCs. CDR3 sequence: CASSLLAGGPNTEAFF. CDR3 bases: TGTGCCAGCAGTTTATTGGCAGGGGGCCCGAACACTGAAGCTTTCTTT.